The 11 T cell receptor beta chains given below trace back to one sample, sequenced in a study of cytomegalovirus exposure and HLA in healthy donors. It was with 60 Vbeta and 13 Jbeta primers that the PCR ran. Using immunoSEQ multiplex PCR, the repertoire was profiled, and TCRdb retains in-frame clones only, with some absent. The sample comprises 150,000 to 200,000 clones, 68% of which are singletons, and approximately 1.5% rests with the top ten. The sequencing sample was made of PBMCs. These receptors were collected from a man aged 50 to 60 in good health and CMV-seronegative.

The chain recombines TRBV6-6 with TRBJ1-2, with TRBD1 identical over 7 bases. V was clipped by 0 bases and J by 7 bases; unmatched bases: 11. Germline V gene lookup returns CDR1 MNHNY and CDR2 SVGAGI (reference sequence). The CDR3 extends over 16 amino acids. The CDR3 reads CASSYSTGQGGAGYTF. The CDR3 DNA follows: TGTGCCAGCAGTTACTCGACGGGGCAGGGGGGCGCTGGCTACACCTTC.

The V and J genes are TRBV19 and TRBJ1-1, with D possibly matching TRBD1 (5 bases). The V end lost 5 bases, the J end lost 2 bases, and 15 bases lay between the germline ends. Germline V gives CDR1 LNHDA, CDR2 SQIVND (reference sequence). CDR3 length: 15 amino acids. CDR3 sequence: CASSHKRTFNTEAFF. Written as DNA, the CDR3 is TGTGCCAGTAGTCATAAGAGGACATTTAACACTGAAGCTTTCTTT.

Turning to this clone: This CDR3 is also generated by other DNA sequences in the sample. The rearrangement uses TRBV6-5 and TRBJ1-1; 8 nucleotides agree with TRBD1. The V gene's germline CDR1 is MNHEY and CDR2 SVGAGI. The junction had 9 bases not matched to a gene; V was cut back by 5 bases and J by 4 bases. The CDR3 is made up of 15 amino acids. The CDR3: CASSPRTGLGTEAFF. In nucleotides, the CDR3 is TGTGCCAGCAGTCCTCGGACAGGGTTGGGCACTGAAGCTTTCTTT.

J is TRBJ2-2 and V is TRBV5-1; D gene uncertain. The CDR3 extends over 16 amino acids. From germline, CDR1 is SGHRS and CDR2 YFSETQ. Deletions cut 0 bases from V and 2 bases from J, with 11 bases between. This chain's CDR3 is CASSLAGSLNTGELFF. CDR3 nucleotides: TGCGCCAGCAGCTTGGCAGGCAGCTTAAACACCGGGGAGCTGTTTTTT. The full variable domain, its missing parts supplied by reference TRBV5-1 and TRBJ2-2, is KAGVTQTPRYLIKTRGQQVTLSCSPISGHRSVSWYQQTPGQGLQFLFEYFSETQRNKGNFPGRFSGRQFSNSRSEMNVSTLELGDSALYLCASSLAGSLNTGELFFGEGSRLTVL.

The J gene is TRBJ2-5, the V gene TRBV6-5, with TRBD1 as a possible D gene (5 bases). The ends were cut back, 0 bases at V and 6 bases at J, with 14 bases in the middle. This CDR3 has 15 residues. CDR1 and CDR2 (germline): MNHEY, SVGAGI. The CDR3 nucleotides are TGTGCCAGCAGTTACTCCCCGTGGGGCCTGAAGACCCAGTACTTC. It yields the protein CASSYSPWGLKTQYF.

The rearrangement links TRBV7-8 to TRBJ2-7; the D is unclear. The V gene lost 7 bases and the J gene lost 3 bases, with 13 bases spanning the gap. The CDR3 runs 13 residues. Germline V gene sequence: CDR1 SGHVS, CDR2 FQNEAQ. This chain's CDR3 is CASTTRTGYEQYF. In nucleotides, the CDR3 is TGTGCCAGCACCACGAGAACGGGCTACGAGCAGTACTTC.

CDR3 region: CASSRDRGEDEKLFF. In nucleotides, the CDR3 is TGTGCCAGCAGCAGGGACAGGGGCGAGGATGAAAAACTGTTTTTT. The chain combines TRBV5-6 with TRBJ1-4; 10 nucleotides agree with TRBD1. The germline CDR1 and CDR2 sequences are SGHDT and YYEEEE. The CDR3 totals 15 residues. V lost 4 bases, J lost 6 bases, and 6 bases stayed unmatched.

The rearrangement uses TRBV28 and TRBJ2-7; D is unclear. The CDR3 has 12 amino acids. Trimming left V 5 bases short and J 2 bases short, with 7 bases between. CDR1 and CDR2 from the germline V gene are MDHEN and SYDVKM. The CDR3 spells CASSGGTYEQYF. In DNA form, the CDR3 reads TGTGCCAGCAGTGGCGGAACCTACGAGCAGTACTTC.

The J gene is TRBJ2-2, the V gene TRBV7-9; D is uncertain. CDR3 length equals 15 residues. V gave up 4 bases and J gave up 1 base, with 10 bases separating them. The germline V gene has CDR1 SEHNR and CDR2 FQNEAQ (reference sequence). DNA for the CDR3: TGTGCCAGCAGCTCGCCCCGACTGAACACCGGGGAGCTGTTTTTT. As protein: CASSSPRLNTGELFF. Looking up the rest from reference TRBV7-9 and TRBJ2-2 gives the full variable domain: DTGVSQNPRHKITKRGQNVTFRCDPISEHNRLYWYRQTLGQGPEFLTYFQNEAQLEKSRLLSDRFSAERPKGSFSTLEIQRTEQGDSAMYLCASSSPRLNTGELFFGEGSRLTVL.

V usage is TRBV19 and J usage is TRBJ1-2, with D maybe TRBD1 (5 bases). The CDR3 spans 12 residues. Germline V gives CDR1 LNHDA, CDR2 SQIVND (reference sequence). CDR3 residues: CASTDTNYGYTF. For the CDR3, the DNA is TGTGCTTCGACAGATACTAACTATGGCTACACCTTC.

J is TRBJ1-2 and V is TRBV11-2; 9 positions agree with TRBD1. Germline values: CDR1 SGHAT, CDR2 FQNNGV. The J segment lost 0 bases and the V segment lost 6 bases, leaving 8 bases of the junction unmatched. The CDR3 totals 16 residues. CDR3 sequence: CASRPLRQGANYGYTF. As DNA, the CDR3 is TGTGCCAGCAGACCACTACGACAGGGGGCTAACTATGGCTACACCTTC.